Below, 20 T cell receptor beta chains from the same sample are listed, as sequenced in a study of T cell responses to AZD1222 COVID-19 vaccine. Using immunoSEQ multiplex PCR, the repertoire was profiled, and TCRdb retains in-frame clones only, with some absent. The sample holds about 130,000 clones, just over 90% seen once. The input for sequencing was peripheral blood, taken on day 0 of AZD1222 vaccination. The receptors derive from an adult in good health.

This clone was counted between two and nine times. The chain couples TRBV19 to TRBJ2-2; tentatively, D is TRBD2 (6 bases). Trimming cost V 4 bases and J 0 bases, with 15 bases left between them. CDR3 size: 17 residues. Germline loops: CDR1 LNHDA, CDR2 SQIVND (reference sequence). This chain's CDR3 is CASSKRSGGPNTGELFF. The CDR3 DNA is TGTGCCAGTAGTAAGAGATCCGGGGGTCCGAACACCGGGGAGCTGTTTTTT.

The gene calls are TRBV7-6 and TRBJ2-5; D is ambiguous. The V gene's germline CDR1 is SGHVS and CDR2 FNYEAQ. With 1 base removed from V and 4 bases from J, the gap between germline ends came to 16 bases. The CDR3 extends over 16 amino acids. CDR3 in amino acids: CASSLGPGDGLETQYF. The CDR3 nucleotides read TGTGCCAGCAGCTTAGGTCCGGGTGACGGTTTAGAGACCCAGTACTTC.

CDR3 bases: TGCAGTGCGAAAAGGGGTGAAAAACTGTTTTTT. Amino acid sequence: CSAKRGEKLFF. The J gene is TRBJ1-4, the V gene TRBV20-1, with TRBD1 as a possible D gene (5 bases). Germline V gene lookup returns CDR1 DFQATT and CDR2 SNEGSKA (reference sequence). This CDR3 is 11 amino acids long. V lost 6 bases, J lost 7 bases, and 9 bases lay in between.

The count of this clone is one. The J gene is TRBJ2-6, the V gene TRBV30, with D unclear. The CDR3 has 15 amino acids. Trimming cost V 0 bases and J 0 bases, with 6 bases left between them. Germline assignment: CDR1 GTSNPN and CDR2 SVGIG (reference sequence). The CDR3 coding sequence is TGTGCCTGGAGTGTGGCATTCTCTGGGGCCAACGTCCTGACTTTC. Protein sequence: CAWSVAFSGANVLTF.

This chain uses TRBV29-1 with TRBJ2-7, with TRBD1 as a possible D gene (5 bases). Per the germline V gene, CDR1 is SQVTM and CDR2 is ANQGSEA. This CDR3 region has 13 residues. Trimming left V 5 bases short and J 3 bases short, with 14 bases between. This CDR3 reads CSVTPGHGYEQYF. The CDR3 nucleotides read TGCAGCGTTACCCCCGGACACGGCTACGAGCAGTACTTC.

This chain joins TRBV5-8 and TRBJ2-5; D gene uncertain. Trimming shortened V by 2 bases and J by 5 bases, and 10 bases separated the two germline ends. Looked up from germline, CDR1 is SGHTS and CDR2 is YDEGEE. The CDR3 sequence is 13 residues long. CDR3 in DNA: TGTGCCAGCAGCTTTTCTAAGGGCGAGACCCAGTACTTC. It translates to CASSFSKGETQYF.

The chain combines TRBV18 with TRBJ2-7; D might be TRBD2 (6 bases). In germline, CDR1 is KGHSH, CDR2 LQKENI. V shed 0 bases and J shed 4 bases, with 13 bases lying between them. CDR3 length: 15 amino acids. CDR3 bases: TGTGCCAGCTCACCACCGGGACGGAGGGGTTACGAGCAGTACTTC. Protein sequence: CASSPPGRRGYEQYF. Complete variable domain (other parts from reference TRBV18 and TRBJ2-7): NAGVMQNPRHLVRRRGQEARLRCSPMKGHSHVYWYRQLPEEGLKFMVYLQKENIIDESGMPKERFSAEFPKEGPSILRIQQVVRGDSAAYFCASSPPGRRGYEQYFGPGTRLTVT.

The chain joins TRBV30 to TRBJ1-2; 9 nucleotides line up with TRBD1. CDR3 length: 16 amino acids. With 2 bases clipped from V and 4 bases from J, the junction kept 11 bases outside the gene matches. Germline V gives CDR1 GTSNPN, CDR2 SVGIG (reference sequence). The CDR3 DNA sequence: TGTGCCTGGAGTTATATGGGGGACAGGGAACCCTATGGCTACACCTTC. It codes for CAWSYMGDREPYGYTF.

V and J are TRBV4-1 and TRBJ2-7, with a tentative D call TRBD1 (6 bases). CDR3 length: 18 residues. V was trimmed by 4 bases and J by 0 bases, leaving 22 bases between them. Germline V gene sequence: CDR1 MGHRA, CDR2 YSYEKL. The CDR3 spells CASSRRVVGTTTSYEQYF. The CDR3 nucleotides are TGCGCCAGCAGCCGGAGAGTTGTCGGGACAACTACCTCCTACGAGCAGTACTTC.

The CDR3 region has the DNA TGTGCCAGCAGCTCAACTCAGGGGAGGGGCAATCAGCCCCAGCATTTT. Amino acids: CASSSTQGRGNQPQHF. The chain carries TRBV7-3 and TRBJ1-5, with a weak D call TRBD1 (6 bases). There are 16 residues in the CDR3. V was cut by 4 bases and J by 2 bases, with 15 bases left in between. CDR1 is SGHTA and CDR2 is FQGTGA in the germline V gene.

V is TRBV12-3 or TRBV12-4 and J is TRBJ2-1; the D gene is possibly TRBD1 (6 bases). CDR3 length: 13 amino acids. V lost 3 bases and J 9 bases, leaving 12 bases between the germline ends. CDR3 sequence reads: CASSLRGLGEQFF. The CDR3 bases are TGTGCCAGCAGTTTGAGGGGGTTGGGTGAGCAGTTCTTC.

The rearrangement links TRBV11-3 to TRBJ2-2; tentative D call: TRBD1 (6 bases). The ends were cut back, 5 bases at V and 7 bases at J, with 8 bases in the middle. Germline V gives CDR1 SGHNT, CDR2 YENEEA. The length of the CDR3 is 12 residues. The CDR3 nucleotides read TGTGCCAGCAGCAACAGGGTCGGGGAGCTGTTTTTT. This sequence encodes CASSNRVGELFF.

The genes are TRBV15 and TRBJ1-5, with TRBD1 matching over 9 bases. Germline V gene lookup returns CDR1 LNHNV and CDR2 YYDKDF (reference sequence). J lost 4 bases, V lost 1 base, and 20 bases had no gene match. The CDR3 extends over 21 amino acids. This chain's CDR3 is CATSRGGQGLVQGGGNQPQHF. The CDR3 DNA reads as TGTGCCACCAGCAGAGGGGGACAGGGACTAGTTCAAGGCGGTGGGAATCAGCCCCAGCATTTT.

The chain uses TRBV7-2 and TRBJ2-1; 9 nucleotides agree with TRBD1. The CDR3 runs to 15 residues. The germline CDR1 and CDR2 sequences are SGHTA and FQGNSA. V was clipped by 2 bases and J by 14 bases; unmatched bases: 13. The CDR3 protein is CASSLTPGQGQLEFF. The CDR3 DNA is TGTGCCAGCAGCTTAACCCCCGGACAGGGGCAGCTCGAGTTCTTC.

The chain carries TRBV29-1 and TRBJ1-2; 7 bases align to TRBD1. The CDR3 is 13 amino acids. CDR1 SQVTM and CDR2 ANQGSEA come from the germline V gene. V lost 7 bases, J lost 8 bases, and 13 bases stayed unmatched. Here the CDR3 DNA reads TGCAGCGCCCGGGACAGTCATACGGGGGGCTACACCTTC. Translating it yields CSARDSHTGGYTF.

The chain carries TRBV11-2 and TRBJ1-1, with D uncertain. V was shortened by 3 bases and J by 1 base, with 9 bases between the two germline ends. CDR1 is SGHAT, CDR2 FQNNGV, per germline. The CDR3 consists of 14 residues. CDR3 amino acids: CASSFQVKNTEAFF. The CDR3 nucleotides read TGTGCCAGCAGCTTCCAGGTAAAGAACACTGAAGCTTTCTTT.

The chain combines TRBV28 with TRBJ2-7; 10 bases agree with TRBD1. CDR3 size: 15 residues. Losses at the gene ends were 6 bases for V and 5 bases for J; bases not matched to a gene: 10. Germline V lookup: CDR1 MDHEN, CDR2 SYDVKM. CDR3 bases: TGTGCCAGCAGCGGGAACCGGGACAGGGGCCACGAGCAGTACTTC. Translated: CASSGNRDRGHEQYF.

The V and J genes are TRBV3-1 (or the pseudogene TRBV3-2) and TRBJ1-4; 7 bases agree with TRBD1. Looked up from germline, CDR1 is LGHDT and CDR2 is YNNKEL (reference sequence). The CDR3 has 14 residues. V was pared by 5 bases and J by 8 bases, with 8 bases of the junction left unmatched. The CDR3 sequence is CASSDGTEREKLFF. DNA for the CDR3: TGTGCCAGCAGCGACGGGACAGAGAGGGAAAAACTGTTTTTT.

Here the CDR3 DNA reads TGTGCCAGCAGCCCCCTAAGCGGGGGGGCCCAAGAGACCCAGTACTTC. Encoded protein: CASSPLSGGAQETQYF. The chain links TRBV7-9 to TRBJ2-5; 10 nucleotides line up with TRBD2. Germline V lookup: CDR1 SEHNR, CDR2 FQNEAQ (reference sequence). The ends lost 5 bases at V and 1 base at J; junction bases unmatched: 7. This CDR3 spans 16 amino acids.

CDR3 DNA: TGTGCCAGCTCCTCGGATAGCAATCAGCCCCAGCATTTT. Its translation: CASSSDSNQPQHF. This chain links TRBV18 with TRBJ1-5, with no clear D. CDR1 is KGHSH and CDR2 is LQKENI in the germline V gene. The length of the CDR3 is 13 residues. V dropped 6 bases and J dropped 0 bases, with 6 bases sitting between them.